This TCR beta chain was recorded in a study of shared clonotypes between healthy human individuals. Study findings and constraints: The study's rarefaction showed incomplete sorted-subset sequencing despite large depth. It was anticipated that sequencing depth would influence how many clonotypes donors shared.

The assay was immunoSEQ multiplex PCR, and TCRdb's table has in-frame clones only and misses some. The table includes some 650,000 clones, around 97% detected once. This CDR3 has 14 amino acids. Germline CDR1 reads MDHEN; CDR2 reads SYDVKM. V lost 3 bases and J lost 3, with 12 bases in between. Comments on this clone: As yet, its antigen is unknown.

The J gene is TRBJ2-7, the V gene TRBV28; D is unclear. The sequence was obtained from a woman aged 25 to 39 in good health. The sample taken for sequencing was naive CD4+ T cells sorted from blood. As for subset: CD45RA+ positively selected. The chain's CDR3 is CASSFGQALYEQYF. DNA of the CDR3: TGTGCCAGCAGTTTCGGCCAGGCCCTCTACGAGCAGTACTTC.